This TCR beta chain was observed in a study of cytomegalovirus exposure and HLA in healthy donors. Whole-study results and caveats: Most sequenced TCRs were rare (though some public TCRs occurred in many donors).

Primers for the PCR totalled 60 Vbeta and 13 Jbeta. The repertoire was sequenced with immunoSEQ multiplex PCR; TCRdb's copy has only in-frame clones and lacks some. The table shows fewer than 200,000 clones, with roughly four fifths occurring only once. About this clone: No antigen is known for it.

The TCR comes from a woman aged 18-29 years in good health and CMV-seronegative. Sequenced sample: PBMCs.

Here the CDR3 reads CASSVSPGNGRAYNEQFF. In DNA, the CDR3 is TGTGCCAGCAGCGTTTCCCCAGGGAATGGACGGGCCTACAATGAGCAGTTCTTC. This chain links TRBV9 with TRBJ2-1; D is possibly TRBD1 (5 bases). The ends were cut back, 2 bases at V and 2 bases at J, with 20 bases in the middle. The CDR3 spans 18 residues. Looked up from germline, CDR1 is SGDLS and CDR2 is YYNGEE.